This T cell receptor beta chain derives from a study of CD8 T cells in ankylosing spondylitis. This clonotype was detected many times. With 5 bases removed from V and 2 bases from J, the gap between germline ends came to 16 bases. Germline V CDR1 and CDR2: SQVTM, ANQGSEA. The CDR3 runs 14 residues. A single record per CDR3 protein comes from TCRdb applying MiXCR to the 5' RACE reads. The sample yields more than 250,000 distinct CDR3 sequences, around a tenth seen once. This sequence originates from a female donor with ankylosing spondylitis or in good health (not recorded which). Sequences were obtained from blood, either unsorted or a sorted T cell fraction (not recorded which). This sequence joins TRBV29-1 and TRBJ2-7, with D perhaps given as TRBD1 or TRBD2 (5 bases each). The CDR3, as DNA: TGCAGCGTTCCGGACCATGAGGGACCCTACGAGCAGTACTTC. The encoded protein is CSVPDHEGPYEQYF.